A selection of T cell receptor beta chains follows, all from one sample in a study of T cell repertoires in cytomegalovirus infection. TCRdb redid the calling of the reads with MiXCR, one entry per CDR3 protein. Of around 740,000 distinct CDR3 sequences listed, approximately 34% are singletons. What was sequenced was PBMCs. The source of these receptors is a human donor in good health (CMV status not recorded). Some clones in this sample may be carry-over from other donors' samples. Both conserved end residues are part of each CDR3.

TRBV19	TRBJ1-4	CAITARTNANEKLFF
TRBV6-1	TRBJ2-7	CASSGRDRGPTRNEQYF
TRBV4-1	TRBJ2-3	CASSQEQDDSIFRQYF
TRBV7-2	TRBJ2-3	CASSAQGGYPSTDTQYF
TRBV6-2/TRBV6-3	TRBJ2-5	CASSYPAKTQYF
TRBV28	TRBJ2-1	CASRPPGTGNRGEQFF
TRBV12-3/TRBV12-4	TRBJ2-7	CASSFSVTRQGWYEQYF
TRBV7-2	TRBJ2-7	CASSPTPSSYEQYF
TRBV27	TRBJ2-1	CASRLGLAGGIEQFF
TRBV12-3/TRBV12-4	TRBJ1-6	CASSLGLYNSPLHF
TRBV7-2	TRBJ2-3	CASSREGTGRTDTQYF
TRBV24-1	TRBJ2-3	CATSEPTSGGRAIRDTQYF
TRBV6-8	TRBJ2-1	CASSYERFSYNEQFF
TRBV5-4	TRBJ2-3	CACRLGLAGVPTDTQYF
TRBV7-7	TRBJ2-5	CASSRQGNRETQYF
TRBV4-1	TRBJ2-3	CASSQVLAGLTTDTQYF
TRBV7-2	TRBJ1-2	CASSLADFNYGYTF
TRBV28	TRBJ2-3	CASGTTATDTQYF
TRBV7-2	TRBJ2-1	CASSSLGGYNEQFF
TRBV6-5	TRBJ1-1	CASSYSWVGGGDENTEAFF